The 5 T cell receptor beta chains below come from one sample, sequenced in a study of cytomegalovirus exposure and HLA in healthy donors. Both 60 Vbeta primers and 13 Jbeta primers went into the PCR. Clones were sequenced by immunoSEQ multiplex PCR, and TCRdb holds only the in-frame ones, with some missing. Among under 200,000 clones listed, roughly 72% were seen once. Material: PBMCs. The receptors originated from a woman under 40 in good health and CMV-seropositive.

The V gene is TRBV6-5, the J gene TRBJ1-5, with D unclear. Per germline, CDR1 MNHEY and CDR2 SVGAGI. The CDR3 is 15 amino acids. V lost 4 bases and J lost 9, with 19 bases in between. The CDR3 nucleotides are TGTGCCAGCAGTTCCCCCCCTCCCGGGGTTACGCCCCAGCATTTT. It specifies CASSSPPPGVTPQHF.

This chain connects TRBV2 to TRBJ1-2; weak D call: TRBD1 (6 bases). Looked up from germline, CDR1 is SNHLY and CDR2 is FYNNEI. V shed 8 bases and J shed 7 bases, with 17 bases lying between them. The CDR3 runs to 13 residues. CDR3 protein: CASAGGAEGGYTF. The DNA of the CDR3 is TGTGCCAGCGCCGGGGGGGCCGAAGGTGGCTACACCTTC.

The chain combines TRBV19 with TRBJ1-1, with 8 bases aligning to TRBD1. Germline V gives CDR1 LNHDA, CDR2 SQIVND (reference sequence). V lost 4 bases to trimming and J lost 0 bases; unmatched junction nucleotides: 4. The CDR3 has 15 residues. CDR3 region: CASSKRQGMNTEAFF. The CDR3 nucleotides are TGTGCCAGTAGTAAGAGACAGGGGATGAACACTGAAGCTTTCTTT. Drawing the rest from reference TRBV19 and TRBJ1-1, the complete variable domain is DGGITQSPKYLFRKEGQNVTLSCEQNLNHDAMYWYRQDPGQGLRLIYYSQIVNDFQKGDIAEGYSVSREKKESFPLTVTSAQKNPTAFYLCASSKRQGMNTEAFFGQGTRLTVV.

The chain joins TRBV28 to TRBJ1-6; 7 bases match TRBD1. V lost 3 bases, J lost 4 bases, and 3 bases stayed unmatched. The CDR3 is made up of 15 amino acids. Per germline, CDR1 MDHEN and CDR2 SYDVKM. CDR3 in amino acids: CASSFLTGYNSPLHF. Here the CDR3 DNA reads TGTGCCAGCAGTTTTTTGACAGGGTATAATTCACCCCTCCACTTT.

This chain links TRBV9 with TRBJ2-2; TRBD2 matches at 12 bases. Trimming cost V 4 bases and J 6 bases; bases outside gene matches: 16. Germline CDR1 reads SGDLS; CDR2 reads YYNGEE. There are 19 residues in the CDR3. This CDR3 reads CASSPSLAGGPGAAGELFF. The CDR3 bases are TGTGCCAGCAGCCCCTCCCTAGCGGGAGGGCCGGGTGCTGCCGGGGAGCTGTTTTTT.